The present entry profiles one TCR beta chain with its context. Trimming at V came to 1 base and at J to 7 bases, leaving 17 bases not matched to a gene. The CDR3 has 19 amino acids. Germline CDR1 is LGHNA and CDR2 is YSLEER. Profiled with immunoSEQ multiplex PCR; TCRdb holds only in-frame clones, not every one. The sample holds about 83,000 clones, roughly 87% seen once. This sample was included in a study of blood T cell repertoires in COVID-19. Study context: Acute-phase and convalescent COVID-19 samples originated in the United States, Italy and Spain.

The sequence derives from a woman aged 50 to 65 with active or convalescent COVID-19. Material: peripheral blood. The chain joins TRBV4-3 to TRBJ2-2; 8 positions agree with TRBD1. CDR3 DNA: TGCGCCAGCAGCCAAGTCCCTGGCGTGTCAGGGGGCCGGGGCGGGGAGCTGTTTTTT. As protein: CASSQVPGVSGGRGGELFF.